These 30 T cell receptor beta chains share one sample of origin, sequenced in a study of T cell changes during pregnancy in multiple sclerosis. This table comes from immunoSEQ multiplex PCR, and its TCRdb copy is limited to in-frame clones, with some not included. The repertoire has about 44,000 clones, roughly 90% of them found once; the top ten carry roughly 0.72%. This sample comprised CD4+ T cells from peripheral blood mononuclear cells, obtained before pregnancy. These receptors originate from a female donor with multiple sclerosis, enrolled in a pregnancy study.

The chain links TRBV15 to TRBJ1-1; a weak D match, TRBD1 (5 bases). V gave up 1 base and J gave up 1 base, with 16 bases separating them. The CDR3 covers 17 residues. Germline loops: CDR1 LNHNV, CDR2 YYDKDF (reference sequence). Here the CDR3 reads CATSRGSGGVWNTEAFF. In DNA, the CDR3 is TGTGCCACCAGCAGAGGCTCGGGGGGGGTTTGGAACACTGAAGCTTTCTTT.

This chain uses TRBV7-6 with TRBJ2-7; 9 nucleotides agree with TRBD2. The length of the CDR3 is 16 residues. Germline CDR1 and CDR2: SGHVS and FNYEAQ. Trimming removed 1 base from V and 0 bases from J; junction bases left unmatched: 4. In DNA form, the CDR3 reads TGTGCCAGCAGCTTAGGGGTTAGCGGGAGCTCCTACGAGCAGTACTTC. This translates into CASSLGVSGSSYEQYF.

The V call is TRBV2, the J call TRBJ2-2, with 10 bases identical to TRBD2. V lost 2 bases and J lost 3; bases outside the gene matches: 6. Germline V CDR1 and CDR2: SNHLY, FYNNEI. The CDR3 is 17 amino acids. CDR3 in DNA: TGTGCCAGCAGTGAAACCCGGAGCGGGGGGGACACCGGGGAGCTGTTTTTT. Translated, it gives CASSETRSGGDTGELFF.

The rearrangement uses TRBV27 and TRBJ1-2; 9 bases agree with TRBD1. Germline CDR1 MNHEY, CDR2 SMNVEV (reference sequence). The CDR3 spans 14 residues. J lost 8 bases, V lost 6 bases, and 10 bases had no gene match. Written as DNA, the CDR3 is TGTGCCAGCAGACAAACCGGGACAGGGATGGGCTACACCTTC. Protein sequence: CASRQTGTGMGYTF.

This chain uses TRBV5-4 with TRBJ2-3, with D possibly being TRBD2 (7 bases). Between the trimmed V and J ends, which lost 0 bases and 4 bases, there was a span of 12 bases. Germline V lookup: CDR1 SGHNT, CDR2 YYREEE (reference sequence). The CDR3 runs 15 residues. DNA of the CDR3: TGTGCCAGCAGCTTGGCCGGGGGGCGCGCAGATACGCAGTATTTT. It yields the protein CASSLAGGRADTQYF.

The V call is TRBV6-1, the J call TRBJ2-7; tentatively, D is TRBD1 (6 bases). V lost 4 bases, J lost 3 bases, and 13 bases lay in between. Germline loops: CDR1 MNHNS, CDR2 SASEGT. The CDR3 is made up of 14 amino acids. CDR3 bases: TGTGCCAGCAGTGTCGAGGGACACTTCTACGAGCAGTACTTC. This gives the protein CASSVEGHFYEQYF.

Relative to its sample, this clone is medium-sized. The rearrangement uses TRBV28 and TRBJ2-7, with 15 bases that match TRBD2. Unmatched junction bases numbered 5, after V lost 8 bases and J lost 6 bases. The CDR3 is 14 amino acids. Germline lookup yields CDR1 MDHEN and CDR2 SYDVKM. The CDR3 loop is CASGLAGGLGEQYF. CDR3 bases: TGTGCCAGCGGACTAGCGGGAGGGTTGGGCGAGCAGTACTTC.

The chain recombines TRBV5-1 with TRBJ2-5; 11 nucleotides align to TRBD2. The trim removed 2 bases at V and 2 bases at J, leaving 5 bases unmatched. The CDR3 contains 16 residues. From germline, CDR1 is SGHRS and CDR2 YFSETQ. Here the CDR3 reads CASSFSLAGGQETQYF. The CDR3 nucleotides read TGCGCCAGCAGCTTCTCGCTAGCGGGGGGACAAGAGACCCAGTACTTC. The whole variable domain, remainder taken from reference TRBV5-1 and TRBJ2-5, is KAGVTQTPRYLIKTRGQQVTLSCSPISGHRSVSWYQQTPGQGLQFLFEYFSETQRNKGNFPGRFSGRQFSNSRSEMNVSTLELGDSALYLCASSFSLAGGQETQYFGPGTRLLVL.

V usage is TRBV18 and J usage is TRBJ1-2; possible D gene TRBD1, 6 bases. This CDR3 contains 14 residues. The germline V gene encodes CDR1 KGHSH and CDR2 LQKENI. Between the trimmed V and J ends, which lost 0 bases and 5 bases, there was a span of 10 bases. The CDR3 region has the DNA TGTGCCAGCTCACCACCGTACAGGGAGTATGGCTACACCTTC. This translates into CASSPPYREYGYTF.

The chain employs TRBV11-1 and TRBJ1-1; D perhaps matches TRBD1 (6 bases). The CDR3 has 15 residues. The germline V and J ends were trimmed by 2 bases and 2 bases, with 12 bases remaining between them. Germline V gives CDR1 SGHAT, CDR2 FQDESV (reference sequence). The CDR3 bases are TGTGCCAGCAGCTTATCGACAGGCGTCAACACTGAAGCTTTCTTT. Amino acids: CASSLSTGVNTEAFF.

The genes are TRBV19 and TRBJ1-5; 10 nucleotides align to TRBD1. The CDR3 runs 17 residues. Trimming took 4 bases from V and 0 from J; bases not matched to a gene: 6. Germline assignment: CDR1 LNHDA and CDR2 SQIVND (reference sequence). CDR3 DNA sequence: TGTGCCAGTAGTACCCCCGGGACAGGGGATAGCAATCAGCCCCAGCATTTT. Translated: CASSTPGTGDSNQPQHF.

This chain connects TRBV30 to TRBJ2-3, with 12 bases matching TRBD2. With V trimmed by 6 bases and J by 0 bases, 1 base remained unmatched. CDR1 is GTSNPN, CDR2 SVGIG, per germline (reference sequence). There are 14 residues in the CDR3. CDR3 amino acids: CACGTSGSTDTQYF. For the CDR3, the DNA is TGTGCCTGTGGGACTAGCGGGAGCACAGATACGCAGTATTTT.

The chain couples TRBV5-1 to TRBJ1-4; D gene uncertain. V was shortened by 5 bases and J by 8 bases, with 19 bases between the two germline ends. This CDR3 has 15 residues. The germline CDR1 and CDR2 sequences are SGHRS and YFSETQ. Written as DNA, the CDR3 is TGCGCCAGCAGTCCAACGACACCCCGGGAGGAAAAACTGTTTTTT. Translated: CASSPTTPREEKLFF.

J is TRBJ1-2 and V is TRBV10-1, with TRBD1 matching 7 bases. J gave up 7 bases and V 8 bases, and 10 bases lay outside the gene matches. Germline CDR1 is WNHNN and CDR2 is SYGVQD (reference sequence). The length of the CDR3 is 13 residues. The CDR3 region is CASSDRPWGGYTF. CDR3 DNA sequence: TGCGCCAGCTCGGACAGGCCGTGGGGTGGCTACACCTTC.

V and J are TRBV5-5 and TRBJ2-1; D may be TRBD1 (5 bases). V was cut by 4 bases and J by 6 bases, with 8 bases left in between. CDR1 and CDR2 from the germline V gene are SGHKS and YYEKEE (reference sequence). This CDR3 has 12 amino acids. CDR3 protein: CASSPQGNEQFF. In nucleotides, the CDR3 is TGTGCCAGCAGCCCCCAGGGCAATGAGCAGTTCTTC.

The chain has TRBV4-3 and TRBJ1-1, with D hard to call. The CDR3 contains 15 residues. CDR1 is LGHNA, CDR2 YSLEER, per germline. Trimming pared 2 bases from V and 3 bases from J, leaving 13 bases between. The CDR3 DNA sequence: TGCGCCAGCAGCCAAAATTGGAGGGAGGACACTGAAGCTTTCTTT. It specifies CASSQNWREDTEAFF.

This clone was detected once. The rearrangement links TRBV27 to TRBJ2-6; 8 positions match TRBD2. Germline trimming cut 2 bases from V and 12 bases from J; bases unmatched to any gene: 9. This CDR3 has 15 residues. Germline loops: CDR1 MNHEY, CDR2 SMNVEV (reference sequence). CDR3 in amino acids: CASSLAGTSRTVLTF. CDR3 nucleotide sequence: TGTGCCAGCAGTTTAGCCGGGACTAGTAGGACCGTCCTGACTTTC.

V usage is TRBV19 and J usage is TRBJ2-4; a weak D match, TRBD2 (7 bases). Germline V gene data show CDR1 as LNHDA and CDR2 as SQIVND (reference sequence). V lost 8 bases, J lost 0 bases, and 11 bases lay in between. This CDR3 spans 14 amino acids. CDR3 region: CASLGGGAKNIQYF. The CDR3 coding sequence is TGTGCCAGTCTAGGGGGGGGAGCCAAAAACATTCAGTACTTC. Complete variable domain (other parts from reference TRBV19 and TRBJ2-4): DGGITQSPKYLFRKEGQNVTLSCEQNLNHDAMYWYRQDPGQGLRLIYYSQIVNDFQKGDIAEGYSVSREKKESFPLTVTSAQKNPTAFYLCASLGGGAKNIQYFGAGTRLSVL.

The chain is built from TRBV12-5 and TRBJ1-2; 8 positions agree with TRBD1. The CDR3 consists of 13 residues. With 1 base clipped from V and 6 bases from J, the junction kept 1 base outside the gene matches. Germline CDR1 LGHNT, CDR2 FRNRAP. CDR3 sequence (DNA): TGTGCTAGTGGTTTGGGACAGGGGAATGGCTACACCTTC. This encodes CASGLGQGNGYTF.

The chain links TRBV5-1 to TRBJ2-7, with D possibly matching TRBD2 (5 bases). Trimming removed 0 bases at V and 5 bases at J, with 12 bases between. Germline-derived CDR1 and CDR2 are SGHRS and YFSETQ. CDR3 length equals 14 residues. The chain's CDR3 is CASSLASRADEQYF. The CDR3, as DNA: TGCGCCAGCAGCTTGGCAAGCAGAGCGGACGAGCAGTACTTC.

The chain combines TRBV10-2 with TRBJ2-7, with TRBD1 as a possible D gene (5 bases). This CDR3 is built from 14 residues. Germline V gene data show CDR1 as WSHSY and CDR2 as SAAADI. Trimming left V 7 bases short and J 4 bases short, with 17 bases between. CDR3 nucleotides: TGCGCCAGCACTTTCAACGGACACCTATACGAGCAGTACTTC. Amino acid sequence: CASTFNGHLYEQYF.

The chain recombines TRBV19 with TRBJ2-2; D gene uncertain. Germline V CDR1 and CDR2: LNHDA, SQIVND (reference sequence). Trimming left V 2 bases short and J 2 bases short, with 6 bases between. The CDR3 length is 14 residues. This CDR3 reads CASSISGNTGELFF. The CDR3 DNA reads TGTGCCAGTAGTATATCGGGTAACACCGGGGAGCTGTTTTTT.

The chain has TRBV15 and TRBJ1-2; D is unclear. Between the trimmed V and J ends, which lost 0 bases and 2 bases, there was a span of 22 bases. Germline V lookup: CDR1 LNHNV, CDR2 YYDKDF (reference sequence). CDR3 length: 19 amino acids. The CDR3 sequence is CATSRDYSATDGLNYGYTF. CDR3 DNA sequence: TGTGCCACCAGCAGAGATTATTCCGCGACCGACGGGTTGAACTATGGCTACACCTTC.

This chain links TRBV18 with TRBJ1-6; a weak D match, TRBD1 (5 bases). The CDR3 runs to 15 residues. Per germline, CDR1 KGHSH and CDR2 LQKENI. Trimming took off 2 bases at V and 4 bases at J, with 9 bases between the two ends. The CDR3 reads CASSPSRTYNSPLHF. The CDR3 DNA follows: TGTGCCAGCTCACCAAGCAGGACATATAATTCACCCCTCCACTTT.

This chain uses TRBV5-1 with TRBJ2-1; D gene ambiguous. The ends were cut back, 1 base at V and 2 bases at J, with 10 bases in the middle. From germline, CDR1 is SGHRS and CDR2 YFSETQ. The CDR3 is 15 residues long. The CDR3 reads CASSLNLGPYNEQFF. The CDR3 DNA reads TGCGCCAGCAGCTTGAACCTCGGTCCCTACAATGAGCAGTTCTTC.

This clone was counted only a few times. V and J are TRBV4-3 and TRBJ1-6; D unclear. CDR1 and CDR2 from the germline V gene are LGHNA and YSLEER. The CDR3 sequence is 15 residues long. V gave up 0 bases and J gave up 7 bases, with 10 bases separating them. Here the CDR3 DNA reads TGCGCCAGCAGCCAAGATAGAGAAGTCAATTCACCCCTCCACTTT. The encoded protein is CASSQDREVNSPLHF.

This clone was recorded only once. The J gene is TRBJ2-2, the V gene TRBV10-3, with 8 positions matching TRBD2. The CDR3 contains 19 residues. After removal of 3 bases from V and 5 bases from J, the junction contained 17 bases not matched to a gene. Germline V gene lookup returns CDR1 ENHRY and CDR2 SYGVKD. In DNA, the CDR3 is TGTGCCATCAGTGACGTTTCGGCTAGCGGGCCCGGGGGAACCGGGGAGCTGTTTTTT. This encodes CAISDVSASGPGGTGELFF.

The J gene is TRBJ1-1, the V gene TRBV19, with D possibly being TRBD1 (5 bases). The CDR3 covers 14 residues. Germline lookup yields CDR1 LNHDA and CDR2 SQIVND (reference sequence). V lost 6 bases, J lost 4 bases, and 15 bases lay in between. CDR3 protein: CASSYSRGGTEAFF. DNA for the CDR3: TGTGCCAGTAGCTACAGCCGGGGGGGCACTGAAGCTTTCTTT.

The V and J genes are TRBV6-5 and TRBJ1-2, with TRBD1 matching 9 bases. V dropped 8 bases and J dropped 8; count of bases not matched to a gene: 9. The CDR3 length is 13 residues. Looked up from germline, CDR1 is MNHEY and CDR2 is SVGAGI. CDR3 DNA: TGTGCCAGCTGCACAGGGGGCCCACGGGGCTACACCTTC. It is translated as CASCTGGPRGYTF.

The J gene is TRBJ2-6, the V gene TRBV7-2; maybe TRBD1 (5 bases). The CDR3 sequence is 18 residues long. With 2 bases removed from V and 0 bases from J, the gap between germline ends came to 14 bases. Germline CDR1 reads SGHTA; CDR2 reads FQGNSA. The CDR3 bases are TGTGCCAGCAGCTTACAGGGATCCTTTTTCTCTGGGGCCAACGTCCTGACTTTC. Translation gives CASSLQGSFFSGANVLTF.